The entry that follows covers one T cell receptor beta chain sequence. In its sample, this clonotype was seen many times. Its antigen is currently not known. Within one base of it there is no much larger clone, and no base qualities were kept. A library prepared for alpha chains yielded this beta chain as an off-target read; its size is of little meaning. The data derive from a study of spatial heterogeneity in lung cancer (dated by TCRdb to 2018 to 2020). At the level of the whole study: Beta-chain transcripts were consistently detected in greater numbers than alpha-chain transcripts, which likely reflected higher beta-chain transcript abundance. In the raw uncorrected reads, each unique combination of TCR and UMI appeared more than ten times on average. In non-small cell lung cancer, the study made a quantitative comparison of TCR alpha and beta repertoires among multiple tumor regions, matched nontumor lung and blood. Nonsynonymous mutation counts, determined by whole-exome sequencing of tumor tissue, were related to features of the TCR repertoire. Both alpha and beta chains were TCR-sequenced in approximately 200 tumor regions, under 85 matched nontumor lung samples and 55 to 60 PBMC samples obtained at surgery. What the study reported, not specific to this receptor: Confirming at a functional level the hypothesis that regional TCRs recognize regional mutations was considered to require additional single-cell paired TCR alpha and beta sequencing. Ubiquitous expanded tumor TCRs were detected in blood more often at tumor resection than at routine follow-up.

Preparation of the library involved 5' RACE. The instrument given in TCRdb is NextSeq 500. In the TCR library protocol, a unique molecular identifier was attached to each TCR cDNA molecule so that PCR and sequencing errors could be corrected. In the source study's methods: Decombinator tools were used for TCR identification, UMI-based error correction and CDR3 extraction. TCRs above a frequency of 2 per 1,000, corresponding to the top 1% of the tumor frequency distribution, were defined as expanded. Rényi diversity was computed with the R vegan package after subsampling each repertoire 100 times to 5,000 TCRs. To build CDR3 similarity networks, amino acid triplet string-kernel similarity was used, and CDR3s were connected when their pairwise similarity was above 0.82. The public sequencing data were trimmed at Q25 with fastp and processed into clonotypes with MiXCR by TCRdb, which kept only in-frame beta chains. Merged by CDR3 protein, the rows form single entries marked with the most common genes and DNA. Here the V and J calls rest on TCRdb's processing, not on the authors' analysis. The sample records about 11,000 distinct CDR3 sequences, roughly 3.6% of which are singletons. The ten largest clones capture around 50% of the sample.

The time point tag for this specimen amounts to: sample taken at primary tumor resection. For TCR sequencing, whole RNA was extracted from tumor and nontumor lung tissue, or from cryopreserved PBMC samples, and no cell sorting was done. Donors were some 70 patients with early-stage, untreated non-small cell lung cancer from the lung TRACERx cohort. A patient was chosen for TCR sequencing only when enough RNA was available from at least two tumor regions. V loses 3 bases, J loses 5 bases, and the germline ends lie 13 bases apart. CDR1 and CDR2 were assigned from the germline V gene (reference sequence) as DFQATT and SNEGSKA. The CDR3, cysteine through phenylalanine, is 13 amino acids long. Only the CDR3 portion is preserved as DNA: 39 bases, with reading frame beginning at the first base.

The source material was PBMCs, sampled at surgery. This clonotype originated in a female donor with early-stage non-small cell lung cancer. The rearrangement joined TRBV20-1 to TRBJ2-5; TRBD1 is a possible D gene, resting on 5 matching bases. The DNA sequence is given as TGCAGTGCTAGCAGGGTTGTAGGGGAGACCCAGTACTTC. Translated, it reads CSASRVVGETQYF.